This entry describes one TCR beta chain. As yet, its antigen is unknown. The sequencing template was cDNA reverse transcribed from extracted RNA. Profiled with immunoSEQ multiplex PCR; TCRdb holds only in-frame clones, not every one. The top ten hold more than 3.5% of the sample, which has 200,000 to 250,000 clones, 50% to 75% seen once. This record belongs to a study of CD8+ T cells in alopecia areata. Study-wide results and caveats: Scalp clonality, together with expanded CD8+ clones among the top 100, fell significantly with tofacitinib. Unlike in mice, where it was clearer, TCR sharing across patients was less clear, possibly HLA-related.

Germline CDR1 reads SGHRS; CDR2 reads YFSETQ. The CDR3 runs 12 residues. V was cut by 4 bases and J by 8 bases, with 12 bases left in between. This sample's treatment: oral pan-JAK inhibitor, 5-10 mg twice daily. V is TRBV5-1 and J is TRBJ1-2; D is uncertain. The source is a human donor with alopecia areata. Sample: CD4+ T cells sorted from blood, taken at week 4, from a patient treated with tofacitinib. The CDR3 bases are TGCGCCAGCAGCCTGGCGAGGAGCGGCTACACCTTC. Residues: CASSLARSGYTF.